The source of this T cell receptor beta chain is a study of blood T cell repertoires in COVID-19. CDR1 and CDR2 (germline): LGHNA, YSLEER. After removal of 1 base from V and 5 bases from J, the junction contained 11 bases not matched to a gene. The CDR3 length is 18 residues. Data came from immunoSEQ multiplex PCR; TCRdb stores just in-frame clones and leaves some out. The table records some 110,000 clones, around 84% of them present only once. The genes are TRBV4-3 and TRBJ1-1; 12 bases match TRBD1. Sequencing input: PBMCs or T cells enriched from blood (not recorded which). This clonotype was sampled from a woman aged 25 to 45 who had recovered from COVID-19. Written as DNA, the CDR3 is TGCGCCAGCAGCCAAGGCACCTGGGGACAGGGGGCTGGTACTGAAGCTTTCTTT. Protein sequence: CASSQGTWGQGAGTEAFF.